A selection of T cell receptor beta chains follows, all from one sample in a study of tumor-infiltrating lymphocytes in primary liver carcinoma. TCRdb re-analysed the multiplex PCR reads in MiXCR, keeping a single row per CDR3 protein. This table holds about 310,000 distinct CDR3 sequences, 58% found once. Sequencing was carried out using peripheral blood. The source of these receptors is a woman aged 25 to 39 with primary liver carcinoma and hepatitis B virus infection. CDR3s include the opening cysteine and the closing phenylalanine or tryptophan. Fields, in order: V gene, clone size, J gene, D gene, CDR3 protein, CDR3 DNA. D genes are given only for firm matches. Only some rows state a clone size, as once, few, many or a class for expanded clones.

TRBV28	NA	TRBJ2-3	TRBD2	CASSFPSGTITDTQYF	TGTGCCAGCAGTTTTCCTAGCGGGACGATAACAGATACGCAGTATTTT
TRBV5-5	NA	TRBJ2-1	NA	CASSRREISYNEQFF	TGTGCCAGCAGCCGTCGCGAAATCTCCTACAATGAGCAGTTCTTC
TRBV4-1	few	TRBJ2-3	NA	CASSQLDADTQYF	TGCGCCAGCAGCCAACTAGATGCCGATACGCAGTATTTT
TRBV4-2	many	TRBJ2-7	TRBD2	CASSQGGSSGEQYF	TGTGCCAGCAGCCAAGGGGGCTCTAGCGGGGAGCAGTACTTC
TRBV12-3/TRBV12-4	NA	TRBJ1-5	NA	CASTQTGKFEILSRNQPQHF	TGTGCCAGCACTCAAACGGGTAAATTTGAAATTTTGTCGCGGAATCAGCCCCAGCATTTT
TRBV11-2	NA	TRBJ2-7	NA	CSSRASGLYYEQYF	TGTTCCAGCAGGGCGTCTGGGCTTTACTACGAGCAGTACTTC
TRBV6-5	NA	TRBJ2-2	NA	CASSSGLNTGELFF	TGTGCCAGCAGTTCAGGACTAAACACCGGGGAGCTGTTTTTT
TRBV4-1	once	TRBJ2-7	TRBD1	CASSPPGQAIEQYF	TGCGCCAGCAGTCCCCCGGGACAGGCAATCGAGCAGTACTTC
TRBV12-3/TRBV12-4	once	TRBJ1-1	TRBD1	CASMTGDLNTEAFF	TGTGCCAGCATGACAGGGGACTTAAACACTGAAGCTTTCTTT
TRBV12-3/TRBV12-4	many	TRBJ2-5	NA	CASSIRATKRTQYF	TGTGCCAGCAGTATCCGGGCCACCAAGAGGACCCAGTACTTC
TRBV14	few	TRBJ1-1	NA	CASSRNRRMNTEAFF	TGTGCCAGCAGCCGAAACCGACGGATGAACACTGAAGCTTTCTTT
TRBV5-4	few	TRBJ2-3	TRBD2	CASSYSGSYNPDTQYF	TGTGCCAGCAGCTACAGCGGGAGTTACAATCCAGATACGCAGTATTTT
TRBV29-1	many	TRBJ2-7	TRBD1	CSAGQGYEQYF	TGCAGCGCTGGACAGGGCTACGAGCAGTACTTC
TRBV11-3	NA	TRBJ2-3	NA	CPSSLDIRGTDTQYF	TGTCCCAGCAGCTTAGATATCCGGGGCACAGATACGCAGTATTTT
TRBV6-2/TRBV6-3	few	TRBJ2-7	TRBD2	CASSRLAGLYEQYF	TGTGCCAGCAGTCGACTAGCGGGACTTTACGAGCAGTACTTC
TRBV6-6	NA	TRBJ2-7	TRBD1	CANSLGQEPYEQYF	TGTGCCAACAGCCTGGGACAGGAGCCCTACGAGCAGTACTTC
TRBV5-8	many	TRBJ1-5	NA	CASSRGATGSNQPQHF	TGTGCCAGCAGCCGCGGGGCCACTGGAAGCAATCAGCCCCAGCATTTT
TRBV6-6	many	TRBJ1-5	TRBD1	CASNRDRGGNQPQHF	TGTGCCAGCAACAGGGACAGGGGTGGCAATCAGCCCCAGCATTTT
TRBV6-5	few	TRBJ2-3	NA	CASRDPSTDTQYF	TGTGCCAGCCGGGACCCAAGCACAGATACGCAGTATTTT
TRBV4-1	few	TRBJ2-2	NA	CASSPVVGSGELFF	TGCGCCAGCAGCCCCGTGGTTGGCTCCGGGGAGCTGTTTTTT
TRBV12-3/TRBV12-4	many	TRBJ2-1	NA	CASSLPFNEQFF	TGTGCCAGCAGTTTGCCTTTCAATGAGCAGTTCTTC
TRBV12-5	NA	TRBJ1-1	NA	CACGLGETAAGGTAFF	TGTGCTTGTGGTTTGGGAGAAACGGCCGCGGGAGGGACGGCTTTCTTT
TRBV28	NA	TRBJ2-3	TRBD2	CASSPGTSGRWGDTQYF	TGTGCCAGCAGCCCCGGGACTAGCGGGAGGTGGGGTGATACGCAGTATTTT
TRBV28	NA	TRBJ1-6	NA	CASSFPTDGGPNSPLHF	TGTGCCAGCAGTTTCCCCACCGACGGGGGGCCGAATTCACCCCTCCACTTT
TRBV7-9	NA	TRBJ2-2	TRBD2	CASSLGAAGVGTRELFF	TGTGCCAGCAGCTTAGGAGCGGCGGGAGTTGGAACCCGGGAGCTGTTTTTT
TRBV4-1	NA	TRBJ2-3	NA	CASTPKQPTGPDTQYF	TGCGCCAGCACTCCCAAGCAGCCCACGGGTCCAGATACGCAGTATTTT
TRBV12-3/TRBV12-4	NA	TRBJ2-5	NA	CAGTTGLHRETQYF	TGTGCCGGCACCACCGGACTACATAGAGAGACCCAGTACTTC
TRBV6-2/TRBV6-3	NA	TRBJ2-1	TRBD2	CANSPSGGALHEQFF	TGTGCCAACAGTCCATCGGGAGGGGCACTCCATGAGCAGTTCTTC
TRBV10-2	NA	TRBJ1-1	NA	CTSGSRAYTEAFF	TGCACCAGCGGATCTCGGGCTTACACTGAAGCTTTCTTT
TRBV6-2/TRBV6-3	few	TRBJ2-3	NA	CASSYVASFGDTQYF	TGTGCCAGCAGTTACGTTGCGAGTTTCGGCGATACGCAGTATTTT
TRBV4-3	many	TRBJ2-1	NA	CASSQNQPYNEQFF	TGCGCCAGCAGCCAAAATCAACCCTACAATGAGCAGTTCTTC
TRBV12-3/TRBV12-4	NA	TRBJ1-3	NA	CAGSFHSLSGNTIYF	TGTGCCGGCAGTTTTCATAGTCTCTCTGGAAACACCATATATTTT
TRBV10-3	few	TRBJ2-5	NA	CAISDRETQYF	TGTGCCATCAGTGACCGAGAGACCCAGTACTTC
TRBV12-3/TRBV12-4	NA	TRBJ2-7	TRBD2	CASTGGTSGSSYEQYF	TGTGCCAGCACCGGGGGGACTAGCGGGAGCTCCTACGAGCAGTACTTC
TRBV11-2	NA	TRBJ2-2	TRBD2	CASSLTSGIVGELSF	TGTGCCAGCAGCTTAACTAGCGGGATTGTCGGGGAGCTGTCTTTT
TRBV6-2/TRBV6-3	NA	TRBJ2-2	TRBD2	CAGRLAGYTGELFF	TGTGCCGGCAGATTAGCGGGATACACCGGGGAGCTGTTTTTT
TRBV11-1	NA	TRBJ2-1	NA	CASGLGGFSYNEQFF	TGTGCCAGCGGTTTAGGAGGGTTTTCCTACAATGAGCAGTTCTTC
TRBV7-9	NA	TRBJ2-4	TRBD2	CASSLKGGDIQYF	TGTGCCAGCAGCTTAAAGGGAGGGGACATTCAGTACTTC
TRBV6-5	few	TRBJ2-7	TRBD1	CASSSTGQARGNEQYF	TGTGCCAGCAGTTCCACCGGACAGGCACGAGGGAACGAGCAGTACTTC
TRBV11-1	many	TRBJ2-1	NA	CASSPGTFSSYNEQFF	TGTGCCAGCAGCCCCGGGACTTTCAGCTCCTACAATGAGCAGTTCTTC
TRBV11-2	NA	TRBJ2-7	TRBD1	CASSLGPDRGGEQYF	TGTGCCAGCAGCTTAGGGCCAGACAGGGGAGGCGAACAGTACTTC
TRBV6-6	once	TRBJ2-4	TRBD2	CASNKHGTSGPENIQYF	TGTGCCAGCAATAAACATGGGACTAGCGGACCCGAAAACATTCAGTACTTC
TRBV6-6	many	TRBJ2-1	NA	CASSPLGDSYNEQFF	TGTGCCAGCAGTCCCCTGGGGGACTCCTACAATGAGCAGTTCTTC
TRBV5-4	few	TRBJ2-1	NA	CASSFGGTYNEQFF	TGTGCCAGCAGCTTCGGTGGGACCTACAATGAGCAGTTCTTC
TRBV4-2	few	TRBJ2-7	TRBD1	CASSVGTAPYEQYF	TGTGCCAGCAGTGTAGGGACAGCTCCCTACGAGCAGTACTTC
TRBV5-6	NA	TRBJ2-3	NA	CATSPLGEDADTQYF	TGTGCCACCAGCCCCCTCGGGGAGGACGCAGATACGCAGTATTTT
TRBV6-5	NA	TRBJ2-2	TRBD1	CASSYSAQGDYTGELFF	TGTGCCAGCAGTTACTCTGCACAGGGGGATTACACCGGGGAGCTGTTTTTT
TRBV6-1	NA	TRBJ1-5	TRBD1	CSSSTGDNQPQHF	TGTTCCAGCAGCACAGGGGATAATCAGCCCCAGCATTTT
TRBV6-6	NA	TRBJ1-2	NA	CAGSYGGRDGYGYTF	TGTGCCGGCAGTTACGGGGGTCGTGACGGCTATGGCTACACCTTC
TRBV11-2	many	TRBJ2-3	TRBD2	CASTYSGIGTDTQYF	TGTGCCAGCACCTATAGCGGGATTGGAACAGATACGCAGTATTTT
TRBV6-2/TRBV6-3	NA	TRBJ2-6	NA	CASTHSANVLTF	TGTGCCAGCACTCACTCGGCCAACGTCCTGACTTTC
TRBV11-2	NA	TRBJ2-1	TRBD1	CANILVTGGSEQFF	TGTGCCAACATCTTAGTGACAGGGGGGAGTGAGCAGTTCTTC
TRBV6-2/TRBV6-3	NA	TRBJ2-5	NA	CAGSLTATKETQYF	TGTGCCGGCAGTCTTACAGCGACTAAAGAGACCCAGTACTTC
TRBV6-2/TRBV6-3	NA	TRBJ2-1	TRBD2	CASSYLREGEQFF	TGTGCCAGCAGTTACCTGAGGGAGGGTGAGCAGTTCTTC